These 2 T cell receptor beta chains originate from one sample sequenced in a study of T cell responses to AZD1222 COVID-19 vaccine. Profiled with immunoSEQ multiplex PCR; TCRdb holds only in-frame clones, not every one. The data hold more than 95,000 clones, with roughly 86% observed a single time. This material consisted of peripheral blood, taken 28 days after the second dose of the MenACWY control vaccine. The receptors were sampled from an adult who received the MenACWY meningococcal vaccine as a control.

The chain is built from TRBV7-2 and TRBJ2-1; 7 bases line up with TRBD1. Germline trimming cut 2 bases from V and 9 bases from J; bases unmatched to any gene: 4. Germline values: CDR1 SGHTA, CDR2 FQGNSA. The CDR3 sequence is 13 residues long. As DNA, the CDR3 is TGTGCCAGCAGCTTAAGACAGGGAATTGAGCAGTTCTTC. Protein: CASSLRQGIEQFF.

V usage is TRBV2 and J usage is TRBJ2-7; possible D gene TRBD1, 5 bases. The CDR3 covers 15 residues. V was pared by 1 base and J by 7 bases, with 17 bases between. Germline V lookup: CDR1 SNHLY, CDR2 FYNNEI. The CDR3 protein is CASSEEATGWGEQYF. The CDR3 nucleotides read TGTGCCAGCAGTGAAGAGGCTACAGGCTGGGGAGAGCAGTACTTC.